One sample yielded the 21 T cell receptor beta chains listed below, sequenced in a study of shared clonotypes between healthy human individuals. TCRdb keeps only in-frame clones here, not all; method: immunoSEQ multiplex PCR. The sample contains some 320,000 clones, 87% of which appear only once. Specimen: memory CD8+ T cells sorted from blood. As to subset: CD45RO+ cells pooled with CCR7-negative TemRA cells. The receptor source for this set is a young man in good health.

This chain uses TRBV5-6 with TRBJ2-5; D gene ambiguous. The CDR3 extends over 14 amino acids. V shed 1 base and J shed 5 bases, with 12 bases lying between them. Germline CDR1 SGHDT, CDR2 YYEEEE. CDR3 sequence: CASSLSLLRETQYF. The CDR3 nucleotides read TGTGCCAGCAGCTTGAGCCTCCTCAGGGAGACCCAGTACTTC.

About this clone: A much larger clone differs from this one at a single base, so this may be a read error. This specimen includes other DNA sequences encoding the same CDR3. The chain is built from TRBV29-1 and TRBJ2-5; tentative D call: TRBD2 (6 bases). Deletions cut 3 bases from V and 2 bases from J, with 13 bases between. Germline V gives CDR1 SQVTM, CDR2 ANQGSEA. The CDR3 sequence is 14 residues long. The CDR3 loop is CSVEGGANQETQYF. The CDR3 DNA is TGCAGCGTTGAGGGCGGGGCTAATCAAGAGACCCAGTACTTC.

This rearrangement joins TRBV18 to TRBJ1-1; possible D gene TRBD1, 6 bases. V lost 0 bases to trimming and J lost 5 bases, with 13 bases between them. Germline lookup yields CDR1 KGHSH and CDR2 LQKENI. The CDR3 is 15 residues long. The CDR3 loop is CASSPPGAGRTEAFF. The CDR3 coding sequence is TGTGCCAGCTCACCACCGGGGGCAGGGAGGACTGAAGCTTTCTTT.

The V gene is TRBV6-6, the J gene TRBJ1-6, with D possibly being TRBD1 (5 bases). V was shortened by 5 bases and J by 0 bases, with 8 bases between the two germline ends. Germline V gives CDR1 MNHNY, CDR2 SVGAGI (reference sequence). The CDR3 has 15 residues. Here the CDR3 DNA reads TGTGCCAGCAGTGACAGCAGCTCCTATAATTCACCCCTCCACTTT. Protein sequence: CASSDSSSYNSPLHF.

CDR3 DNA: TGCGCCAGCAGCCAAGAGAAGTTGGCCTCCACCGGGGAGCTGTTTTTT. It translates to CASSQEKLASTGELFF. The chain uses TRBV4-1 and TRBJ2-2; no definite D call. V dropped 0 bases and J dropped 4 bases, with 12 bases sitting between them. The germline CDR1 and CDR2 sequences are MGHRA and YSYEKL. The CDR3 extends over 16 amino acids.

In the case of this clone: One junction end does not reproduce the germline sequence, and a read error may be involved. The chain joins TRBV7-6 to TRBJ2-1; D unresolved. Germline V gives CDR1 SGHVS, CDR2 FNYEAQ. This CDR3 contains 12 residues. The CDR3 is CASSPNYIEQFF. The CDR3 DNA reads TGTGCCAGCAGCCCTAATTACATTGAGCAGTTCTTC.

The rearrangement links TRBV12-2 to TRBJ1-5; whether TRBD1, the table's D call, matches the DNA was not checked. TRBV12-2 is a documented pseudogene. There are 17 residues in the CDR3. The CDR3 coding sequence is TGTGCAAGTCGCTTAGCCCGGACAGGGGGATGCAATCAGCCCCAGCATTTT. This codes for CASRLARTGGCNQPQHF.

The chain employs TRBV28 and TRBJ2-2; TRBD2 might be the D (7 bases). Germline V gene lookup returns CDR1 MDHEN and CDR2 SYDVKM. The ends were cut back, 6 bases at V and 5 bases at J, with 16 bases in the middle. This CDR3 comprises 15 residues. The CDR3 sequence is CASSGGRGGTGELFF. Written as DNA, the CDR3 is TGTGCCAGCAGCGGGGGCAGGGGAGGGACCGGGGAGCTGTTTTTT.

This clone has a single count. The chain employs TRBV28 and TRBJ2-7; D is possibly TRBD2 (6 bases). The CDR3 totals 15 residues. Trimming removed 7 bases from V and 2 bases from J, with 18 bases in between. Germline loops: CDR1 MDHEN, CDR2 SYDVKM. CDR3 sequence reads: CASNSRVGGPYEQYF. As DNA, the CDR3 is TGTGCCAGCAACTCCAGGGTGGGGGGACCCTACGAGCAGTACTTC.

This clone was seen just once. The CDR3 coding sequence is TGCAGTGCTTCCACCGTCTTTACGCAGTATTTT. Translating gives CSASTVFTQYF. J is TRBJ2-3 and V is TRBV20-1; D unclear. The germline CDR1 and CDR2 sequences are DFQATT and SNEGSKA (reference sequence). Trimming shortened V by 5 bases and J by 8 bases, and 11 bases separated the two germline ends. This CDR3 contains 11 residues.

About this clone itself: Other DNA sequences in this specimen translate into the identical CDR3. CDR3 region: CASSVGANYEQYF. For the CDR3, the DNA is TGTGCCAGCAGCGTAGGGGCCAACTACGAGCAGTACTTC. The chain couples TRBV9 to TRBJ2-7; D is unclear. Germline loops: CDR1 SGDLS, CDR2 YYNGEE. This CDR3 comprises 13 residues. Between the trimmed V and J ends, which lost 0 bases and 3 bases, there was a span of 7 bases.

This clone appeared a few times. The gene calls are TRBV7-6 and TRBJ2-1; D unclear. Per the germline V gene, CDR1 is SGHVS and CDR2 is FNYEAQ. The germline V and J ends were trimmed by 5 bases and 5 bases, with 13 bases remaining between them. The CDR3 runs 14 residues. In DNA form, the CDR3 reads TGTGCCAGCAGCCATACCGAAACTAACAATGAGCAGTTCTTC. It translates to CASSHTETNNEQFF.

The chain combines TRBV21-1 with TRBJ1-5. TRBV21-1 is a listed pseudogene. The CDR3 spans 15 residues. Here the CDR3 reads CASSAIPGINQPQHF. DNA for the CDR3: TGTGCCAGCAGCGCCATTCCGGGGATCAATCAGCCCCAGCATTTT.

This clone was counted once. The rearrangement links TRBV27 to TRBJ2-3, with D uncertain. Germline CDR1 is MNHEY and CDR2 is SMNVEV (reference sequence). The CDR3 sequence is 16 residues long. With 7 bases removed from V and 5 bases from J, the gap between germline ends came to 22 bases. As DNA, the CDR3 is TGTGCCAGCACCACACGGAGCCCCAGAGAGAGAGATACGCAGTATTTT. Its protein product is CASTTRSPRERDTQYF.

This clone was counted a single time. V gene TRBV2 combines with J gene TRBJ2-1; TRBD2 matches 7 bases. CDR1 and CDR2 from the germline V gene are SNHLY and FYNNEI. V lost 8 bases and J lost 0; bases outside the gene matches: 10. There are 16 residues in the CDR3. The CDR3 DNA is TGTGCCAGCGCCGAACCACTAGCGACCTCCTACAATGAGCAGTTCTTC. This sequence encodes CASAEPLATSYNEQFF.

The V and J genes are TRBV6-6 and TRBJ2-3; no firm D call. Trimming pared 9 bases from V and 4 bases from J, leaving 20 bases between. Germline CDR1 is MNHNY and CDR2 is SVGAGI (reference sequence). The CDR3 has 15 amino acids. The CDR3 DNA is TGTGCCAGTACCCCCGGCCCGGGCTGGTCAGATACGCAGTATTTT. It encodes CASTPGPGWSDTQYF.

CDR3 protein: CASSLLWGLEYTGELFF. CDR3 DNA sequence: TGTGCCAGCAGTTTGTTGTGGGGACTAGAGTACACCGGGGAGCTGTTTTTT. The chain links TRBV27 to TRBJ2-2, with TRBD2 identical over 8 bases. J gave up 3 bases and V 3 bases, and 9 bases lay outside the gene matches. The CDR3 has 17 residues. Germline V lookup: CDR1 MNHEY, CDR2 SMNVEV (reference sequence).

This clone is a singleton in its sample. V and J are TRBV5-1 and TRBJ2-2; TRBD2 matches at 10 bases. CDR1 and CDR2 from the germline V gene are SGHRS and YFSETQ. CDR3 length: 18 amino acids. With 0 bases clipped from V and 8 bases from J, the junction kept 13 bases outside the gene matches. This CDR3 reads CASSLVFGLADLGGELFF. Written as DNA, the CDR3 is TGCGCCAGCAGCTTGGTTTTCGGACTAGCGGATCTGGGAGGGGAGCTGTTTTTT.

The gene calls are TRBV7-8 and TRBJ2-3; the match to TRBD2 covers 14 bases. With V trimmed by 0 bases and J by 1 base, 0 bases remained unmatched. The CDR3 sequence is 17 residues long. Germline V lookup: CDR1 SGHVS, CDR2 FQNEAQ. CDR3: CASSLAGLAGGTDTQYF. CDR3 sequence (DNA): TGTGCCAGCAGCTTAGCGGGACTAGCGGGGGGCACAGATACGCAGTATTTT.

The rearrangement links TRBV2 to TRBJ1-4, with TRBD1 matching over 10 bases. J was trimmed by 7 bases and V by 1 base; bases with no gene match: 3. Per germline, CDR1 SNHLY and CDR2 FYNNEI. This CDR3 contains 15 residues. In DNA form, the CDR3 reads TGTGCCAGCAGTGAAGTCGGGACAGGGGCTGAAAAACTGTTTTTT. Protein sequence: CASSEVGTGAEKLFF.

The genes are TRBV27 and TRBJ2-7; D unresolved. Trimming pared 3 bases from V and 3 bases from J, leaving 9 bases between. This CDR3 is 13 amino acids long. CDR1 MNHEY and CDR2 SMNVEV come from the germline V gene (reference sequence). The CDR3 DNA follows: TGTGCCAGCAGTTTCTCGGACGGCTACGAGCAGTACTTC. It yields the protein CASSFSDGYEQYF.